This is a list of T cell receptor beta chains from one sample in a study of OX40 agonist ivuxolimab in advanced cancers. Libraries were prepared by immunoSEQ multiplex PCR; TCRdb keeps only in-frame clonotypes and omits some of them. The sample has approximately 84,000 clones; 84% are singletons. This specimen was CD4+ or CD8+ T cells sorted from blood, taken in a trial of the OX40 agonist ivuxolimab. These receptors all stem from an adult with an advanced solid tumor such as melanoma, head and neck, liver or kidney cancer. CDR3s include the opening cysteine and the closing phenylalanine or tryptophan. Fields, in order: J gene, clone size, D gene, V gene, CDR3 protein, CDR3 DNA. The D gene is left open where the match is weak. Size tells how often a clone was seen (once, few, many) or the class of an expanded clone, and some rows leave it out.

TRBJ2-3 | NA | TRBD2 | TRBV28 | CASTQDRLAGEVAFTDTQYF | TGTGCCAGCACCCAGGATCGACTAGCGGGGGAGGTCGCCTTCACAGATACGCAGTATTTT
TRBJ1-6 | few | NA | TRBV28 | CATHGGNSPLHF | TGTGCCACCCATGGGGGGAATTCACCCCTCCACTTT
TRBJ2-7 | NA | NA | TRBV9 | CASSDQTESREQYF | TGTGCCAGCAGCGACCAGACAGAATCTAGGGAGCAGTACTTC
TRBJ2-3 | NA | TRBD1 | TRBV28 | CASSVTGGAQYF | TGTGCCAGCAGTGTCACAGGGGGAGCGCAGTATTTT
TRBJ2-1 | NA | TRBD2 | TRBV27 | CASSSAGRVWNEQFF | TGTGCCAGCAGTTCAGCGGGAAGGGTCTGGAATGAGCAGTTCTTC
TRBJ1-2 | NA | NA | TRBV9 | CASSGRGYTF | TGTGCCAGCAGCGGTAGGGGCTACACCTTC
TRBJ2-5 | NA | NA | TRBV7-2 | CASSLTETQYF | TGTGCCAGCAGCTTAACAGAGACCCAGTACTTC
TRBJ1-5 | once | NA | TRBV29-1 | CSVRQGSNQPQHF | TGCAGCGTTCGCCAGGGTAGCAATCAGCCCCAGCATTTT
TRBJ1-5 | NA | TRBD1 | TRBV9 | CASSAQGAQPQHF | TGTGCCAGCAGCGCACAGGGGGCCCAGCCCCAGCATTTT
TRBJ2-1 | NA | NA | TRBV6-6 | CASISGNEQFF | TGTGCCAGCATCTCGGGCAATGAGCAGTTCTTC
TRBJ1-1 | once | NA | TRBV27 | CASSQQNTEAFF | TGTGCCAGCAGTCAACAGAACACTGAAGCTTTCTTT
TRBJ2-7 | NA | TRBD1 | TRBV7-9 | CASSTGQPTYEQYF | TGTGCCAGCAGCACGGGACAGCCCACCTACGAGCAGTACTTC
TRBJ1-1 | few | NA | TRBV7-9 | CASSQKQGNTEAFF | TGTGCCAGCAGCCAGAAACAGGGGAACACTGAAGCTTTCTTT
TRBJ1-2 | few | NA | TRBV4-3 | CASSQAQGGDGYTF | TGCGCCAGCAGCCAAGCCCAGGGAGGGGATGGCTACACCTTC
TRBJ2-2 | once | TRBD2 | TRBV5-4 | CASTVGGTNTGELFF | TGTGCCAGCACAGTGGGGGGGACGAACACCGGGGAGCTGTTTTTT
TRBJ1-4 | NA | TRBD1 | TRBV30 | CAWSNRDSRNEKLFF | TGTGCCTGGAGTAACCGGGACAGTAGAAATGAAAAACTGTTTTTT
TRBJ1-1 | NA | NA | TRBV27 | CASRGTGRTEAFF | TGTGCCAGCAGGGGGACTGGTAGGACTGAAGCTTTCTTT
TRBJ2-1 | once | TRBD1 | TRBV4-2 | CASSHGTGPYNEQFF | TGTGCCAGCAGCCATGGGACAGGGCCATACAATGAGCAGTTCTTC
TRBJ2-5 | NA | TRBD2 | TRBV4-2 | CASTPLKSGGLETQYF | TGTGCCAGCACCCCCCTGAAGAGCGGGGGGCTGGAGACCCAGTACTTC
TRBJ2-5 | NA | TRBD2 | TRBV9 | CASSAAPGGETQYF | TGTGCCAGCAGCGCCGCCCCGGGGGGGGAGACCCAGTACTTC
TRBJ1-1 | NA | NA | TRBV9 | CASSVDPEQRPFF | TGTGCCAGCAGCGTAGATCCGGAACAGCGACCTTTCTTT
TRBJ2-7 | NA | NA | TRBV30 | CAWSFLQGDYEQYF | TGTGCCTGGAGCTTCCTACAGGGAGACTACGAGCAGTACTTC
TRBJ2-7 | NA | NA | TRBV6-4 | CASSLCLRMVDEQYF | TGTGCCAGCAGCCTTTGCCTTAGGATGGTCGACGAGCAGTACTTC
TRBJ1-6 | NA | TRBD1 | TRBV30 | CAFEQGAGNSPLHF | TGTGCCTTTGAACAGGGGGCGGGTAATTCACCCCTCCACTTT
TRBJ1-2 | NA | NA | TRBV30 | CAWRSEGRLYGYTF | TGTGCCTGGAGGTCCGAGGGGCGGCTCTATGGCTACACCTTC
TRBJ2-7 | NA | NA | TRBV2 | CASRQRTETYYEQYF | TGTGCCAGCAGGCAGAGGACAGAGACCTACTACGAGCAGTACTTC
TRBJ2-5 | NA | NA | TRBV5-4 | CASSLWGRQETQYF | TGTGCCAGCAGCTTGTGGGGGAGACAAGAGACCCAGTACTTC
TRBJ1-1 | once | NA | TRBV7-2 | CASSLGGGRGGTEAFF | TGTGCCAGCAGCTTAGGGGGAGGCCGGGGCGGGACTGAAGCTTTCTTT
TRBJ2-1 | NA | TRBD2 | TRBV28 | CASASAGPSGGIEQFF | TGTGCCAGCGCCTCCGCCGGGCCTAGCGGGGGGATTGAGCAGTTCTTC
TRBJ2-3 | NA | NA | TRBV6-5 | CASRRGGSTDTQYF | TGTGCCAGCAGAAGGGGGGGGAGCACAGATACGCAGTATTTT
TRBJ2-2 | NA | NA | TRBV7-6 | CASSQSPGANTGELFF | TGTGCCAGCAGCCAGAGCCCGGGGGCGAACACCGGGGAGCTGTTTTTT
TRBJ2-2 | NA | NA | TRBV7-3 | CASSFNNRGSGELFF | TGTGCCAGCAGCTTTAACAATCGGGGATCCGGGGAGCTGTTTTTT
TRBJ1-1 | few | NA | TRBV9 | CASSRLTGNTEAFF | TGTGCCAGCAGCCGTCTGACAGGGAACACTGAAGCTTTCTTT
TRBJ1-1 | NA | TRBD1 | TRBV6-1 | CASSAQTGTTEAFF | TGTGCCAGCAGTGCCCAGACAGGGACCACTGAAGCTTTCTTT
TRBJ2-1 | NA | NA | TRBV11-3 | CASSSTALSSYNEQFF | TGTGCCAGCAGCTCGACAGCCCTGAGCTCCTACAATGAGCAGTTCTTC
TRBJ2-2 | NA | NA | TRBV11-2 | CASSLGVPAGSTGELFF | TGTGCCAGCAGTTTAGGGGTTCCAGCGGGTTCGACCGGGGAGCTGTTTTTT
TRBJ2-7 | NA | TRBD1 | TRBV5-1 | CASSPGGGTAFSYEQYF | TGCGCCAGCAGCCCAGGGGGCGGGACAGCTTTCTCCTACGAGCAGTACTTC
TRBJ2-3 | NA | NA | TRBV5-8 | CASSFLTDPSTDTQYF | TGTGCCAGCAGCTTTTTGACGGACCCTAGCACAGATACGCAGTATTTT
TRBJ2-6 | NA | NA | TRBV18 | CASSLSTSGSGANVLTF | TGTGCCAGCTCACTGTCGACCTCAGGCTCTGGGGCCAACGTCCTGACTTTC
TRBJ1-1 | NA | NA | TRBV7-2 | CASSLAIDTEAFF | TGTGCCAGCAGCTTAGCGATCGACACTGAAGCTTTCTTT
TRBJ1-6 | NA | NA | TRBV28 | CASSRADSASYNSPLHF | TGTGCCAGTAGTCGGGCGGACAGTGCCTCCTATAATTCACCCCTCCACTTT
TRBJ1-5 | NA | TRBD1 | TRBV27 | CASSPTSGTANQPQHF | TGTGCCAGCAGTCCAACTTCGGGGACAGCCAATCAGCCCCAGCATTTT
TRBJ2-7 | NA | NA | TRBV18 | CASSPGEGSYEQYF | TGTGCCAGCTCCCCAGGGGAAGGCTCCTACGAGCAGTACTTC
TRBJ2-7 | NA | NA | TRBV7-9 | CASSFIPGEQYF | TGTGCCAGCAGCTTCATACCGGGCGAGCAGTACTTC
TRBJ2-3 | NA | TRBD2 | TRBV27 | CASSSTSGGAVSPDTQYF | TGTGCCAGCAGTTCAACTAGCGGGGGGGCGGTGTCGCCAGATACGCAGTATTTT
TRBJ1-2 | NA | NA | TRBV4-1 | CASSQEVPSGRLYGYTF | TGCGCCAGCAGCCAAGAAGTGCCCTCGGGCAGACTCTATGGCTACACCTTC
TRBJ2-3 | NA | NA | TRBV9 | CASSVADTQYF | TGTGCCAGCAGCGTAGCTGATACGCAGTATTTT
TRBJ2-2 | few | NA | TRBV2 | CASKRGTRNTGELFF | TGTGCCAGCAAACGAGGGACTCGGAACACCGGGGAGCTGTTTTTT
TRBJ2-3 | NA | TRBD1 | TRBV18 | CASSPPTGKPDTQYF | TGTGCCAGCTCACCACCGACAGGGAAGCCAGATACGCAGTATTTT
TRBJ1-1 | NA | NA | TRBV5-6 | CASSHPRREKAFF | TGTGCCAGCAGCCACCCGCGCAGGGAAAAAGCTTTCTTT